These T cell receptor beta chains were read from a single sample in a study of neoadjuvant nivolumab and ipilimumab in lung cancer. The data were produced by immunoSEQ multiplex PCR, yet TCRdb's version contains in-frame clones alone and is incomplete. The table has 13,000 or so clones, nearly 97% seen once; the top ten hold 2% to 3%. The sample here was peripheral blood, taken after neoadjuvant nivolumab, alone or with ipilimumab, at or shortly before surgery. These receptors were obtained from an adult with non-small cell lung cancer. CDR3s include the opening cysteine and the closing phenylalanine or tryptophan. The D gene is left open where the match is weak. The size entry is marked missing in some rows and otherwise reads once, few, many or a size class.

D gene | J gene | clone size | V gene | CDR3 protein | CDR3 DNA
TRBD1 | TRBJ1-4 | NA | TRBV5-4 | CASSQTTGDNEKLFF | TGTGCCAGCAGCCAAACGACAGGGGATAATGAAAAACTGTTTTTT
TRBD2 | TRBJ2-1 | NA | TRBV7-2 | CASSSLGLAGDNEQFF | TGTGCCAGCAGCTCCCTCGGACTAGCGGGGGACAATGAGCAGTTCTTC
TRBD1 | TRBJ1-1 | few | TRBV5-5 | CASSLADRVGDTEAFF | TGTGCCAGCAGCTTGGCGGACAGGGTAGGAGACACTGAAGCTTTCTTT
TRBD1 | TRBJ1-4 | NA | TRBV5-1 | CASSLGEGAEKLFF | TGCGCCAGCAGCTTGGGAGAGGGGGCGGAAAAACTGTTTTTT
TRBD2 | TRBJ2-7 | NA | TRBV5-4 | CASSLPGGSSAYEQYF | TGTGCCAGCAGCCTACCGGGAGGGAGTAGCGCCTACGAGCAGTACTTC
TRBD2 | TRBJ2-7 | NA | TRBV30 | CAWSRGGPSYEQYF | TGTGCCTGGAGTCGGGGAGGGCCATCCTACGAGCAGTACTTC
TRBD2 | TRBJ2-1 | NA | TRBV5-1 | CASSLASGNYEQFF | TGCGCCAGCAGCTTGGCTAGCGGGAACTATGAGCAGTTCTTC
TRBD1 | TRBJ2-2 | NA | TRBV9 | CASSEGTVLTGELFF | TGTGCCAGCAGCGAGGGGACAGTATTAACCGGGGAGCTGTTTTTT
NA | TRBJ2-5 | NA | TRBV19 | CASSIVPSSKTQYF | TGTGCCAGTAGTATAGTTCCTAGCTCGAAGACCCAGTACTTC
NA | TRBJ2-3 | NA | TRBV7-2 | CASSLSRQSTDTQYF | TGTGCCAGCAGCTTATCCCGACAGAGCACAGATACGCAGTATTTT
TRBD2 | TRBJ2-7 | NA | TRBV5-6 | CASRIWGILAGPSYEQYF | TGTGCCAGCAGGATTTGGGGAATACTAGCGGGACCGTCCTACGAGCAGTACTTC
NA | TRBJ1-1 | NA | TRBV9 | CASSSSRGAFF | TGTGCCAGCAGCTCCAGCCGCGGGGCTTTCTTT
NA | TRBJ2-1 | NA | TRBV7-4 | CASSFKRAGAYNEQFF | TGTGCCAGCAGCTTCAAGAGGGCAGGGGCCTACAATGAGCAGTTCTTC
TRBD1 | TRBJ1-4 | NA | TRBV5-1 | CASSWGDRGWNEKLFF | TGCGCCAGCAGCTGGGGTGACAGGGGATGGAATGAAAAACTGTTTTTT
TRBD2 | TRBJ2-1 | NA | TRBV5-1 | CASSLGISGRALDEQFF | TGCGCCAGCAGCTTGGGGATCAGCGGGAGGGCCCTCGATGAGCAGTTCTTC
TRBD2 | TRBJ2-1 | NA | TRBV6-1 | CASSGLAGDNEQFF | TGTGCCAGCTCGGGACTAGCGGGGGACAATGAGCAGTTCTTC
TRBD2 | TRBJ2-3 | NA | TRBV4-2 | CASSLGLANTDTQYF | TGTGCCAGCAGCCTTGGACTAGCGAACACAGATACGCAGTATTTT
NA | TRBJ1-5 | NA | TRBV18 | CASSRSGQSNQPQHF | TGTGCCAGCTCACGGAGCGGACAGAGCAATCAGCCCCAGCATTTT
NA | TRBJ1-1 | NA | TRBV27 | CASSPGLSGTEAFF | TGTGCCAGCAGTCCGGGACTTTCAGGCACTGAAGCTTTCTTT
NA | TRBJ2-1 | NA | TRBV2 | CASSDLASYNEQFF | TGTGCCAGCAGTGACCTAGCGTCCTACAATGAGCAGTTCTTC
NA | TRBJ2-7 | NA | TRBV7-2 | CASSLGRLYEQYF | TGTGCCAGCAGCTTGGGCAGACTCTACGAGCAGTACTTC
TRBD2 | TRBJ2-7 | NA | TRBV7-8 | CASSLSRLAGDRGIWEQYF | TGTGCCAGCAGTCTTTCCCGACTAGCGGGCGATCGGGGTATATGGGAGCAGTACTTC
NA | TRBJ2-7 | NA | TRBV5-1 | CASSLGQTSYEQYF | TGCGCCAGCAGCTTAGGACAGACTTCCTACGAGCAGTACTTC
NA | TRBJ2-5 | NA | TRBV19 | CASSPLGFGAAQETQYF | TGTGCCAGTAGCCCTCTAGGCTTCGGGGCGGCCCAAGAGACCCAGTACTTC
NA | TRBJ2-7 | NA | TRBV28 | CASSFLSSRSSYEQYF | TGTGCCAGCAGTTTCCTTAGTTCCCGAAGCTCCTACGAGCAGTACTTC
NA | TRBJ1-5 | NA | TRBV11-2 | CASSLGQNQPQHF | TGTGCCAGCAGCTTAGGACAGAATCAGCCCCAGCATTTT
TRBD2 | TRBJ2-5 | NA | TRBV9 | CASSVTGTKETQYF | TGTGCCAGCAGCGTAACCGGGACTAAAGAGACCCAGTACTTC
NA | TRBJ1-2 | NA | TRBV6-5 | CASSYGGGEGYRYTF | TGTGCCAGCAGTTACGGTGGGGGAGAGGGCTATCGCTACACCTTC